This T cell receptor (beta chain) was identified in a study of blood T cells in healthy people across ages. This clonotype appeared a few times. What it recognizes is unknown. Staff drew 8 to 10 milliliters of peripheral blood from each donor. Germline CDR1 is DFQATT and CDR2 is SNEGSKA (reference sequence). CDR3 length equals 11 residues. V gave up 6 bases and J gave up 7 bases, with 10 bases separating them. Primers used in a second PCR of about 7 to 12 cycles were a sample-barcoded 5' primer and a J-beta primer mix. Tags on each cDNA molecule came from a template-switch adaptor with 12 random nucleotides. TCRdb independently ran MiXCR on the 5' RACE reads; one entry per CDR3 protein. The sample includes roughly 800,000 distinct CDR3 sequences, about 53% of them seen just once. Study-level results: Among long-lived donors, naive CD4+ cells were more numerous and diversity higher than in aged donors.

The material sequenced was blood. This chain links TRBV20-1 with TRBJ2-1; D perhaps matches TRBD2 (5 bases). The sequence came from an elderly man in good health. The CDR3 DNA follows: TGCAGTGCCACACCGGGGAATGAGCAGTTCTTC. It specifies CSATPGNEQFF.